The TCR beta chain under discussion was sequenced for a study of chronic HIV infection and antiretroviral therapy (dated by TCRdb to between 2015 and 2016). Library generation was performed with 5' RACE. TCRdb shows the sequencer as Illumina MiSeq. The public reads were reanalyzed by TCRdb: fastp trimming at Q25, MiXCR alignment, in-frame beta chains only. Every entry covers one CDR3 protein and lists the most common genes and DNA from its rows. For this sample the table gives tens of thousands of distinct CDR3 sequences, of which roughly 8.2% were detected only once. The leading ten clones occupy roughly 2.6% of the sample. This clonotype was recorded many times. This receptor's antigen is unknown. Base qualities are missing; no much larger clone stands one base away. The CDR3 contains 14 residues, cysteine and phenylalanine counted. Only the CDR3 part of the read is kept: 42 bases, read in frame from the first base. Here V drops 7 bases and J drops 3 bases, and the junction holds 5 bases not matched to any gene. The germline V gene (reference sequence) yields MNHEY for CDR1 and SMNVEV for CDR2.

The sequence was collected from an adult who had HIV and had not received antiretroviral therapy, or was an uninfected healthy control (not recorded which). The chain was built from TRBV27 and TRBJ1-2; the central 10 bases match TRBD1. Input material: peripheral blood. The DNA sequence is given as TGTGCCAGCAAAGGACAGGGGGTATACTATGGCTACACCTTC. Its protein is CASKGQGVYYGYTF.